The 26 T cell receptor beta chains below come from one sample, sequenced in a study of technical replicates of blood from several donors. Assay: immunoSEQ multiplex PCR; the TCRdb copy retains only in-frame clones and omits some. The sample lists some 78,000 clones, 94% occurring once. Sequenced input: T cells isolated from PBMCs. Receptors were obtained from a human donor in good health.

The chain combines TRBV5-6 with TRBJ1-2, with D possibly matching TRBD1 (5 bases). This CDR3 region has 14 residues. Germline V gene sequence: CDR1 SGHDT, CDR2 YYEEEE. The V and J ends lost 5 bases and 4 bases respectively, with 15 bases between them. The CDR3 reads CASSRDRGTYGYTF. The CDR3 nucleotides read TGTGCCAGCAGTCGGGACCGGGGGACCTATGGCTACACCTTC.

The CDR3 spells CASSITQGNTEAFF. Here the CDR3 DNA reads TGTGCCAGCAGTATCACTCAGGGGAACACTGAAGCTTTCTTT. The V call is TRBV2, the J call TRBJ1-1, with D possibly being TRBD1 (5 bases). The germline V gene encodes CDR1 SNHLY and CDR2 FYNNEI. V was trimmed by 5 bases and J by 1 base, leaving 11 bases between them. The CDR3 has 14 amino acids.

This chain uses TRBV30 with TRBJ1-2; 9 bases are shared with TRBD1. V lost 5 bases and J lost 6; bases outside the gene matches: 10. The CDR3 runs to 14 residues. Germline V gene data show CDR1 as GTSNPN and CDR2 as SVGIG (reference sequence). This chain's CDR3 is CAWESGQGLDGYTF. The CDR3 nucleotides are TGTGCCTGGGAATCCGGACAGGGGTTAGATGGCTACACCTTC.

This chain connects TRBV6-1 to TRBJ2-1, with 9 bases lining up with TRBD2. The CDR3 loop spans 15 amino acids. V shed 5 bases, J shed 2 bases, and the junction held 4 bases outside the gene matches. Germline V gene lookup returns CDR1 MNHNS and CDR2 SASEGT. The CDR3 DNA reads TGTGCCAGCAGTAGTGTAGCGGGAGCCTACAATGAGCAGTTCTTC. It encodes CASSSVAGAYNEQFF.

The rearrangement joins TRBV5-1 to TRBJ2-7, with 7 bases lining up with TRBD2. V shed 5 bases and J 3 bases; nucleotides not matched to a gene: 8. CDR1 is SGHRS and CDR2 is YFSETQ in the germline V gene. This CDR3 is built from 14 residues. For the CDR3, the DNA is TGCGCCAGCAGGGGGAGAGCGGGGATCTACGAGCAGTACTTC. Its protein is CASRGRAGIYEQYF.

The J gene is TRBJ2-7, the V gene TRBV27; 8 bases are shared with TRBD1. Germline assignment: CDR1 MNHEY and CDR2 SMNVEV (reference sequence). The CDR3 runs to 16 residues. Trimming at V came to 5 bases and at J to 2 bases, leaving 11 bases not matched to a gene. The CDR3 protein is CASSTAGTGYPYEQYF. For the CDR3, the DNA is TGTGCCAGCAGTACGGCCGGGACAGGATACCCCTACGAGCAGTACTTC.

The chain links TRBV19 to TRBJ2-7; a possible D gene is TRBD2 (5 bases). CDR1 is LNHDA and CDR2 is SQIVND in the germline V gene (reference sequence). The CDR3 loop spans 15 amino acids. V shed 5 bases and J shed 2 bases, with 16 bases lying between them. The CDR3 DNA follows: TGTGCCAGTAGTCGGGATTCACTGGCTCCCTACGAGCAGTACTTC. Translation gives CASSRDSLAPYEQYF.

V is TRBV19 and J is TRBJ2-1, with 14 bases aligning to TRBD2. J was trimmed by 1 base and V by 6 bases; bases with no gene match: 8. Looked up from germline, CDR1 is LNHDA and CDR2 is SQIVND (reference sequence). This CDR3 is 18 amino acids long. The CDR3 loop reads CASSEGLAGASSYNEQFF. The CDR3 DNA reads TGTGCCAGTAGCGAGGGACTAGCGGGGGCCTCATCCTACAATGAGCAGTTCTTC.

This clone came up once. The chain uses TRBV6-4 and TRBJ1-1; TRBD1 agrees at 7 bases. The CDR3 spans 14 residues. Germline V gene data show CDR1 as MRHNA and CDR2 as SNTAGT. Unmatched junction bases numbered 11, after V lost 6 bases and J lost 7 bases. The CDR3 sequence is CASSPKDRDGEAFF. The CDR3 DNA follows: TGTGCCAGCAGCCCAAAAGACAGGGATGGTGAAGCTTTCTTT.

CDR3 loop: CASRRLAASNEQFF. The CDR3 DNA reads TGTGCCAGTAGGAGACTAGCAGCTTCCAATGAGCAGTTCTTC. This sequence joins TRBV19 and TRBJ2-1; TRBD2 aligns across 7 bases. The junction had 8 bases not matched to a gene; V was cut back by 6 bases and J by 6 bases. The CDR3 covers 14 residues. Looked up from germline, CDR1 is LNHDA and CDR2 is SQIVND (reference sequence). The full variable domain, its missing parts supplied by reference TRBV19 and TRBJ2-1, is DGGITQSPKYLFRKEGQNVTLSCEQNLNHDAMYWYRQDPGQGLRLIYYSQIVNDFQKGDIAEGYSVSREKKESFPLTVTSAQKNPTAFYLCASRRLAASNEQFFGPGTRLTVL.

This clone was counted ten times or more. The chain joins TRBV4-1 to TRBJ2-1; D is ambiguous. There are 14 residues in the CDR3. Trimming removed 7 bases from V and 5 bases from J, with 15 bases in between. Germline V CDR1 and CDR2: MGHRA, YSYEKL. DNA of the CDR3: TGCGCCAGCACCACCTTTTCAGAAAACAATGAGCAGTTCTTC. This gives the protein CASTTFSENNEQFF.

This clone showed up just once. The V gene is TRBV2, the J gene TRBJ2-7, with D possibly matching TRBD2 (5 bases). CDR3 size: 15 residues. Looked up from germline, CDR1 is SNHLY and CDR2 is FYNNEI. The ends were cut back, 6 bases at V and 6 bases at J, with 21 bases in the middle. CDR3 nucleotides: TGTGCCAGCAGCGAAAAGGCGGGCTCGCTCGTCGAGCAGTACTTC. Amino acids: CASSEKAGSLVEQYF. Full variable domain (rest looked up from reference TRBV2 and TRBJ2-7): EPEVTQTPSHQVTQMGQEVILRCVPISNHLYFYWYRQILGQKVEFLVSFYNNEISEKSEIFDDQFSVERPDGSNFTLKIRSTKLEDSAMYFCASSEKAGSLVEQYFGPGTRLTVT.

This clone has just one count. This sequence joins TRBV6-5 and TRBJ2-7, with D hard to call. V was shortened by 0 bases and J by 3 bases, with 9 bases between the two germline ends. Germline assignment: CDR1 MNHEY and CDR2 SVGAGI. The CDR3 contains 14 residues. The CDR3 region has the DNA TGTGCCAGCAGTTACTCGCCAGGTTACTACGAGCAGTACTTC. This gives the protein CASSYSPGYYEQYF.

The V and J genes are TRBV12-5 and TRBJ2-1; D uncertain. This CDR3 contains 14 residues. CDR1 LGHNT and CDR2 FRNRAP come from the germline V gene. V lost 3 bases, J lost 0 bases, and 6 bases lay in between. The CDR3 reads CASGLISSYNEQFF. The CDR3 region has the DNA TGTGCTAGTGGTTTAATTAGCTCCTACAATGAGCAGTTCTTC.

The chain links TRBV9 to TRBJ2-1; possibly TRBD2 for D (5 bases). This CDR3 has 15 amino acids. Per the germline V gene, CDR1 is SGDLS and CDR2 is YYNGEE. The V end was cut by 0 bases, the J end by 4 bases, with 11 bases between. The CDR3 coding sequence is TGTGCCAGCAGCGTAGGTAGCGCGCATTACAATGAGCAGTTCTTC. This encodes CASSVGSAHYNEQFF.

The chain couples TRBV9 to TRBJ2-7; 8 nucleotides line up with TRBD2. The germline CDR1 and CDR2 sequences are SGDLS and YYNGEE. The CDR3 contains 13 residues. V lost 4 bases, J lost 5 bases, and 5 bases stayed unmatched. As DNA, the CDR3 is TGTGCCAGCAGCCCCGGGGGGGAAGACGAGCAGTACTTC. As protein: CASSPGGEDEQYF.

The chain uses TRBV4-1 and TRBJ1-6; D is perhaps TRBD1 (6 bases). The CDR3 loop spans 15 amino acids. Trimming left V 4 bases short and J 10 bases short, with 17 bases between. Looked up from germline, CDR1 is MGHRA and CDR2 is YSYEKL. In DNA form, the CDR3 reads TGCGCCAGCAGCCCGGAGGACAGCAGTAGCTCACCCCTCCACTTT. Amino acids: CASSPEDSSSSPLHF.

This clone was counted a few times. The V and J genes are TRBV4-1 and TRBJ2-7; 8 bases match TRBD1. Germline loops: CDR1 MGHRA, CDR2 YSYEKL. The J segment lost 5 bases and the V segment lost 3 bases, leaving 9 bases of the junction unmatched. The CDR3 has 15 residues. The CDR3 nucleotides are TGCGCCAGCAGCCACAGTGCGGACAGGGTAGACGAGCAGTACTTC. Translating gives CASSHSADRVDEQYF.

This chain links TRBV4-1 with TRBJ1-2; TRBD1 agrees at 8 bases. With 0 bases clipped from V and 4 bases from J, the junction kept 4 bases outside the gene matches. The germline gives CDR1 MGHRA, CDR2 YSYEKL. The CDR3 totals 15 residues. Here the CDR3 reads CASSQEKQGGYGYTF. DNA for the CDR3: TGCGCCAGCAGCCAAGAAAAACAGGGGGGCTATGGCTACACCTTC.

This clone was found a few times. The chain has TRBV6-1 and TRBJ2-7; the match to TRBD1 covers 7 bases. Germline CDR1 and CDR2: MNHNS and SASEGT. With 2 bases clipped from V and 3 bases from J, the junction kept 4 bases outside the gene matches. The CDR3 runs 14 residues. In nucleotides, the CDR3 is TGTGCCAGCAGTGAACGGGACAGAAGCTACGAGCAGTACTTC. Encoded protein: CASSERDRSYEQYF.

The rearrangement links TRBV5-1 to TRBJ2-1; a weak D match, TRBD2 (5 bases). Germline-derived CDR1 and CDR2 are SGHRS and YFSETQ. The V end lost 2 bases, the J end lost 7 bases, and 10 bases lay between the germline ends. There are 13 residues in the CDR3. CDR3 in amino acids: CASSFGGQNEQFF. Here the CDR3 DNA reads TGCGCCAGCAGCTTTGGCGGGCAAAATGAGCAGTTCTTC.

The chain links TRBV29-1 to TRBJ2-1; 8 bases are a match to TRBD1. Per germline, CDR1 SQVTM and CDR2 ANQGSEA. The V segment lost 7 bases and the J segment 8 bases; nucleotides outside the gene matches: 7. The CDR3 consists of 12 residues. The DNA for the CDR3 is TGCAGCGCCACCAGGGGGCAGCATGAGCAGTTCTTC. This sequence encodes CSATRGQHEQFF.

This chain links TRBV5-1 with TRBJ2-7, with D perhaps matching TRBD1 (6 bases). Trimming cost V 4 bases and J 0 bases, with 14 bases left between them. This CDR3 region has 15 residues. Germline V gives CDR1 SGHRS, CDR2 YFSETQ. The CDR3: CASSLPGQSSYEQYF. CDR3 coding DNA: TGCGCCAGCAGCCTGCCCGGACAGAGCTCCTACGAGCAGTACTTC.

The V and J genes are TRBV28 and TRBJ1-2, with 8 nucleotides matching TRBD1. The CDR3 contains 14 residues. Germline trimming cut 6 bases from V and 3 bases from J; bases unmatched to any gene: 6. The germline V gene encodes CDR1 MDHEN and CDR2 SYDVKM. The DNA of the CDR3 is TGTGCCAGCAGCTCAGGGGGCGCGGACTATGGCTACACCTTC. It translates to CASSSGGADYGYTF.

The chain couples TRBV19 to TRBJ1-6; no clear D gene. From germline, CDR1 is LNHDA and CDR2 SQIVND (reference sequence). CDR3 length equals 15 residues. The V and J ends lost 7 bases and 8 bases respectively, with 18 bases between them. The CDR3 DNA reads as TGTGCCAGTACCACCACCCCAAGCCCCCATTCACCCCTCCACTTT. Its translation is CASTTTPSPHSPLHF.

This rearrangement joins TRBV18 to TRBJ2-3, with 11 bases aligning to TRBD2. Trimming cost V 2 bases and J 4 bases; bases outside gene matches: 5. The CDR3 runs to 16 residues. Germline V gene sequence: CDR1 KGHSH, CDR2 LQKENI. CDR3 in amino acids: CASSPAGTSGPDTQYF. Here the CDR3 DNA reads TGTGCCAGCTCACCAGCTGGGACTAGCGGCCCAGATACGCAGTATTTT.